Included here is one T cell receptor (beta chain) sequence, with context. Sequenced by immunoSEQ multiplex PCR; TCRdb stores in-frame clones only, minus some. The data contain tens of thousands of clones, almost 90% of them singletons. The germline V and J ends were trimmed by 8 bases and 3 bases, with 7 bases remaining between them. Germline V CDR1 and CDR2: SQVTM, ANQGSEA. This CDR3 has 10 residues. The sample is drawn from a study of T cell changes during pregnancy in multiple sclerosis. The chain has TRBV29-1 and TRBJ1-1; perhaps TRBD1 as D (6 bases). The TCR was taken from a female donor in good health, enrolled as a control in a pregnancy study. The sequencing here drew on CD4+ T cells from peripheral blood mononuclear cells, taken in the first trimester of pregnancy. CDR3 DNA: TGCAGCCACAGGGACACTGAAGCTTTCTTT. This translates into CSHRDTEAFF.